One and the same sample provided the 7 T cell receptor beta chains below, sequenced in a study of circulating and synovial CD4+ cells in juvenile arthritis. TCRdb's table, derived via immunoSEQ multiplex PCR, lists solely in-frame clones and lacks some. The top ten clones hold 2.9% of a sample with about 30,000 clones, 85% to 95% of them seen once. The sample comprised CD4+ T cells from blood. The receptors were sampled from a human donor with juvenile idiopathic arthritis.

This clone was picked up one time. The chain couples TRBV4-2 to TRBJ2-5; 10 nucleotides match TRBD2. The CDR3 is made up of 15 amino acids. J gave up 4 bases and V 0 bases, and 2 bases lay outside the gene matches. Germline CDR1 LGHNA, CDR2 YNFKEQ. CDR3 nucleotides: TGTGCCAGCAGCCAAGATCTAGCGGGAGCAGAGACCCAGTACTTC. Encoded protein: CASSQDLAGAETQYF.

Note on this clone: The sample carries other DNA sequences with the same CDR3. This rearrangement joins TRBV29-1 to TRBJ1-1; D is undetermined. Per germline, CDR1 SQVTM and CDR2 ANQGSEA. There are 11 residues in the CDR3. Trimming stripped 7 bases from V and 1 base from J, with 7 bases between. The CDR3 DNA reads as TGCAGCGCTACAGAGAACACTGAAGCTTTCTTT. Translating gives CSATENTEAFF.

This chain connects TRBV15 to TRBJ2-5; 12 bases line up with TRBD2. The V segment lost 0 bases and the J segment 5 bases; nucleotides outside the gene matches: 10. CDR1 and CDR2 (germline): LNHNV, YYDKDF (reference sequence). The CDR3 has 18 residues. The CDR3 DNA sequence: TGTGCCACCAGCAGAGATTGGGCTAGCGGGAGGGCCCTGGAGACCCAGTACTTC. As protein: CATSRDWASGRALETQYF.

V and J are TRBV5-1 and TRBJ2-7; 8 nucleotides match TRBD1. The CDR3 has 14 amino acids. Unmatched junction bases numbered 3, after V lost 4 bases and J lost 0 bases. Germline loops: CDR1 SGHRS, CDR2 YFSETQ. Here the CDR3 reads CASSRQGSSYEQYF. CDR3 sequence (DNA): TGCGCCAGCAGCCGACAGGGGAGCTCCTACGAGCAGTACTTC.

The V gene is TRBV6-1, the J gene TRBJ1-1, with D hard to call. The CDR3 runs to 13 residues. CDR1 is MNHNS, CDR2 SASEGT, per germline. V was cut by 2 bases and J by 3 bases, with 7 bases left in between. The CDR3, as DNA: TGTGCCAGCAGTGAACCGGGAGACACTGAAGCTTTCTTT. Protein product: CASSEPGDTEAFF.

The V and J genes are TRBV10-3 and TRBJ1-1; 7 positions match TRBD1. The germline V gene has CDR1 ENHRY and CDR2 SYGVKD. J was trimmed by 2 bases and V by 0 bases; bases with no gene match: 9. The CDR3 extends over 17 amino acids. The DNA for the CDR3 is TGTGCCATCAGTGAGTCGGCAGGGGGATCCCTTAACACTGAAGCTTTCTTT. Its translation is CAISESAGGSLNTEAFF.

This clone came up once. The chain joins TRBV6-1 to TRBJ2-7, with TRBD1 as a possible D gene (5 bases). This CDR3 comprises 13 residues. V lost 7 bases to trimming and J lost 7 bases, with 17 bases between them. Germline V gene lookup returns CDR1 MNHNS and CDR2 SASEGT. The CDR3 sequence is CASTKTQGREQYF. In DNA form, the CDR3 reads TGTGCCAGCACTAAAACTCAGGGTCGTGAGCAGTACTTC.